The 20 T cell receptor beta chains below were found in one sample sequenced in a study of regulatory T cells in long-lasting Graves disease. Combining iRepertoire HTBI primers with Arm-PCR of CDR3 regions, the authors built TCR beta libraries. A single record per CDR3 protein comes from TCRdb applying MiXCR to the multiplex PCR reads. This repertoire shows more than 350,000 distinct CDR3 sequences, about 21% found once; its top ten account for 13% to 15%. The time point: persistent/refractory GD, antithyroid drugs over 5 years with positive TRAb. PBMC-derived RNA was used for the TCR library. The sample consisted of peripheral blood mononuclear cells (PBMCs), taken when the disease was refractory, from a patient treated with antithyroid drugs. The receptors stem from a female donor with Graves disease.

Comments on this clonotype: This may come from a read error, since a much larger clone is one base off. The V call is TRBV20-1, the J call TRBJ1-2; 9 bases are a match to TRBD1. The length of the CDR3 is 16 residues. V dropped 7 bases and J dropped 1; count of bases not matched to a gene: 13. Germline values: CDR1 DFQATT, CDR2 SNEGSKA (reference sequence). The CDR3: CSDQITGQGLNYGYTF. DNA of the CDR3: TGCAGTGACCAAATTACCGGACAGGGGCTTAACTATGGCTACACCTTC.

The gene calls are TRBV10-1 and TRBJ2-3; the match to TRBD1 covers 9 bases. The J segment lost 0 bases and the V segment lost 5 bases, leaving 3 bases of the junction unmatched. Germline CDR1 and CDR2: WNHNN and SYGVQD (reference sequence). CDR3 length equals 15 residues. CDR3 nucleotides: TGCGCCAGCAGTATGGACAGGGGCAGCACAGATACGCAGTATTTT. It translates to CASSMDRGSTDTQYF.

This clonotype was seen more than once but under ten times. This chain connects TRBV3-1 to TRBJ1-2; no clear D gene. Deletions cut 0 bases from V and 3 bases from J, with 11 bases between. The CDR3 has 15 amino acids. The germline V gene has CDR1 LGHDT and CDR2 YNNKEL (reference sequence). Here the CDR3 reads CASSQDREGDYGYTF. The CDR3, as DNA: TGTGCCAGCAGCCAAGACCGGGAAGGAGACTATGGCTACACCTTC.

The chain uses TRBV7-9 and TRBJ2-6; perhaps TRBD2 as D (6 bases). In germline, CDR1 is SEHNR, CDR2 FQNEAQ (reference sequence). This CDR3 has 16 amino acids. V dropped 4 bases and J dropped 1 base, with 11 bases sitting between them. The CDR3, as DNA: TGTGCCAGCAGCTCGGGGGACGGTTCTGGGGCCAACGTCCTGACTTTC. Protein sequence: CASSSGDGSGANVLTF.

This clonotype was detected a few times. The chain couples TRBV4-1 to TRBJ1-2, with D possibly being TRBD1 (5 bases). The CDR3 has 15 residues. CDR1 is MGHRA and CDR2 is YSYEKL in the germline V gene. V lost 0 bases and J lost 7, with 15 bases in between. In DNA form, the CDR3 reads TGCGCCAGCAGCCAAGAAGGAGGCAGGGAGAGTGGCTACACCTTC. As protein: CASSQEGGRESGYTF.

The rearrangement links TRBV12-3 or TRBV12-4 to TRBJ1-1; tentative D call: TRBD1 (6 bases). V gave up 5 bases and J gave up 5 bases, with 12 bases separating them. The CDR3 extends over 13 amino acids. CDR3 nucleotides: TGTGCCAGCAGTATCCCAGGGGCTACTGAAGCTTTCTTT. Its protein product is CASSIPGATEAFF.

V usage is TRBV7-3 and J usage is TRBJ2-2; D remains ambiguous. V was pared by 5 bases and J by 6 bases, with 10 bases between. Germline assignment: CDR1 SGHTA and CDR2 FQGTGA. The CDR3 consists of 13 residues. The CDR3 coding sequence is TGTGCCAGCAGCCCGGGCTATTCCGGGGAGCTGTTTTTT. Protein: CASSPGYSGELFF. Variable domain in full (rest from reference TRBV7-3 and TRBJ2-2): GAGVSQTPSNKVTEKGKYVELRCDPISGHTALYWYRQSLGQGPEFLIYFQGTGAADDSGLPNDRFFAVRPEGSVSTLKIQRTERGDSAVYLCASSPGYSGELFFGEGSRLTVL.

This clonotype occurred a few times. The chain uses TRBV6-2 or TRBV6-3 and TRBJ1-1, with D possibly matching TRBD1 (6 bases). V lost 7 bases to trimming and J lost 0 bases, with 15 bases between them. Germline-derived CDR1 and CDR2 are MNHEY and SVGEGT. The CDR3 is 15 amino acids. CDR3 bases: TGTGCCAGCATCCGGACTGGGGGCATGAACACTGAAGCTTTCTTT. This codes for CASIRTGGMNTEAFF.

Only a few counts were recorded for this clonotype. V usage is TRBV20-1 and J usage is TRBJ2-4; TRBD2 agrees at 7 bases. The CDR3 consists of 13 residues. J gave up 8 bases and V 1 base, and 5 bases lay outside the gene matches. Germline CDR1 DFQATT, CDR2 SNEGSKA (reference sequence). The DNA of the CDR3 is TGCAGTGCTAGAGGGGGGGAGGGGTACATTCAGTACTTC. It encodes CSARGGEGYIQYF.

Many counts were recorded for this clonotype. The rearrangement uses TRBV27 and TRBJ2-7; no clear D gene. Germline V gives CDR1 MNHEY, CDR2 SMNVEV (reference sequence). Trimming took off 4 bases at V and 3 bases at J, with 10 bases between the two ends. The CDR3 sequence is 13 residues long. Here the CDR3 reads CASSSSGDYEQYF. CDR3 DNA: TGTGCCAGCAGTTCGTCCGGCGACTACGAGCAGTACTTC.

The chain links TRBV3-1 to TRBJ1-4, with a possible D match to TRBD1 (5 bases). Germline lookup yields CDR1 LGHDT and CDR2 YNNKEL (reference sequence). Trimming left V 0 bases short and J 12 bases short, with 17 bases between. CDR3 length: 15 residues. In DNA, the CDR3 is TGTGCCAGCAGCCAAGATCGGCCGTCCCAAGGGGAACTGTTTTTT. Protein: CASSQDRPSQGELFF. The variable domain in full, completed from reference TRBV3-1 and TRBJ1-4, reads DTAVSQTPKYLVTQMGNDKSIKCEQNLGHDTMYWYKQDSKKFLKIMFSYNNKELIINETVPNRFSPKSPDKAHLNLHINSLELGDSAVYFCASSQDRPSQGELFFGSGTQLSVL.

This clonotype has a count of ten or more. The chain joins TRBV11-2 to TRBJ2-5; D uncertain. Looked up from germline, CDR1 is SGHAT and CDR2 is FQNNGV. The CDR3 runs to 16 residues. The V end lost 4 bases, the J end lost 1 base, and 16 bases lay between the germline ends. The DNA of the CDR3 is TGTGCCAGCAGCTCCGTAGCCTACGTAGCCCAAGAGACCCAGTACTTC. Its protein product is CASSSVAYVAQETQYF.

J is TRBJ2-7 and V is TRBV7-6; 8 bases fit TRBD2. Trimming at V came to 1 base and at J to 4 bases, leaving 18 bases not matched to a gene. CDR3 length: 19 residues. CDR1 is SGHVS and CDR2 is FNYEAQ in the germline V gene. The CDR3 loop is CASSLVGFSSGRLTYEQYF. The DNA of the CDR3 is TGTGCCAGCAGCTTAGTTGGTTTTTCGAGCGGGAGACTAACATACGAGCAGTACTTC.

This clonotype was observed many times. The V and J genes are TRBV28 and TRBJ1-6; 9 bases map to TRBD1. Germline V lookup: CDR1 MDHEN, CDR2 SYDVKM. The V segment lost 5 bases and the J segment 9 bases; nucleotides outside the gene matches: 8. The CDR3 contains 15 residues. In nucleotides, the CDR3 is TGTGCCAGCAGTATCGGACAGGGGAGCCCTTCACCCCTCCACTTT. Translating gives CASSIGQGSPSPLHF.

As to this clonotype: This sequence may be a read error, since a much larger clone differs from it by one base. This rearrangement joins TRBV6-2 or TRBV6-3 to TRBJ2-6, with D maybe TRBD1 (6 bases). This CDR3 is built from 15 residues. Trimming left V 5 bases short and J 11 bases short, with 19 bases between. Looked up from germline, CDR1 is MNHEY and CDR2 is SVGEGT. CDR3 nucleotides: TGTGCCAGCAGTCAACAGGGTAATGGCGCCGACGTCCTGACTTTC. This translates into CASSQQGNGADVLTF.

This clonotype was seen many times. The chain couples TRBV25-1 to TRBJ2-7, with 8 bases matching TRBD1. The V and J ends lost 6 bases and 6 bases, in that order; junction bases with no gene match: 10. Germline V lookup: CDR1 MGHDK, CDR2 SYGVNS. The CDR3 is 14 amino acids. The CDR3 reads CASSPHGTGREQYF. The DNA for the CDR3 is TGTGCCAGCAGCCCACACGGGACAGGCCGCGAGCAGTACTTC.

This clonotype was found many times. This rearrangement joins TRBV2 to TRBJ2-5; no clear D gene. The CDR3 covers 14 residues. The germline gives CDR1 SNHLY, CDR2 FYNNEI. V was cut by 6 bases and J by 1 base, with 12 bases left in between. CDR3 DNA: TGTGCCAGCAGCCTACCACATACCCAAGAGACCCAGTACTTC. It yields the protein CASSLPHTQETQYF.

Many counts were recorded for this clonotype. The chain couples TRBV28 to TRBJ2-7; D is unresolved. Germline values: CDR1 MDHEN, CDR2 SYDVKM. This CDR3 has 11 residues. V was cut by 4 bases and J by 8 bases, with 9 bases left in between. The CDR3 protein is CASSSSAKQYF. The CDR3 nucleotides read TGTGCCAGCAGTTCGTCGGCCAAGCAGTACTTC.

The chain couples TRBV20-1 to TRBJ2-5, with TRBD2 matching over 7 bases. J was trimmed by 3 bases and V by 3 bases; bases with no gene match: 10. The CDR3 is 15 residues long. Germline V CDR1 and CDR2: DFQATT, SNEGSKA (reference sequence). The CDR3 bases are TGCAGTGCTAGCCTGGGAGGGTTTCAAGAAGAGACCCAGTACTTC. It specifies CSASLGGFQEETQYF.

Remarks on this clonotype: This may stem from a read error, because a much larger clone lies one nucleotide away. The conserved phenylalanine or tryptophan is not found at the CDR3 terminus, so this likely reflects a read error. The chain combines TRBV6-1 with TRBJ2-7, with TRBD1 identical over 11 bases. The germline V gene encodes CDR1 MNHNS and CDR2 SASEGT. Germline trimming cut 3 bases from V and 0 bases from J; bases unmatched to any gene: 1. The CDR3 loop spans 15 amino acids. The CDR3 DNA is TGTGCCAGCAGTGACGGGACAGGGGGCTCCTACGAGCAGTACCTC. The encoded protein is CASSDGTGGSYEQYL.